This T cell receptor (beta chain) was obtained from a study of cytomegalovirus exposure and HLA in healthy donors. It was with 60 Vbeta and 13 Jbeta primers that the PCR ran. Assay: immunoSEQ multiplex PCR; the TCRdb copy retains only in-frame clones and omits some. The sample contains about 250,000 clones, 72% of which appear only once. V lost 4 bases to trimming and J lost 1 base, with 5 bases between them. Per the germline V gene, CDR1 is SGHDT and CDR2 is YYEEEE. This CDR3 has 12 residues. The clonotype comes from a female donor in good health and CMV-seronegative. The source material was PBMCs. The gene calls are TRBV5-6 and TRBJ1-2, with D unclear. In DNA, the CDR3 is TGTGCCAGCAGCGCCGGTAACTATGGCTACACCTTC. Translation gives CASSAGNYGYTF.